What follows are 15 T cell receptor beta chains derived from one specimen sequenced in a study of cytomegalovirus exposure and HLA in healthy donors. 60 Vbeta and 13 Jbeta primers were used in PCR. Measured with immunoSEQ multiplex PCR; TCRdb has only the in-frame clones, and not every one. The sample totals approximately 70,000 clones. Sequencing input: PBMCs. Receptors were obtained from a woman in her thirties or forties in good health and CMV-seropositive.

In DNA form, the CDR3 reads TGTGCCAGCAGCTTAGGGACAGGGACCTACAATGAGCAGTTCTTC. This encodes CASSLGTGTYNEQFF. The rearrangement joins TRBV7-7 to TRBJ2-1; 8 bases are shared with TRBD1. The germline gives CDR1 SSHAT, CDR2 FNYEAQ (reference sequence). The junction had 1 base not matched to a gene; V was cut back by 1 base and J by 2 bases. CDR3 length equals 15 residues.

V gene TRBV12-5 combines with J gene TRBJ1-5; possible D gene TRBD1, 6 bases. V gave up 1 base and J gave up 3 bases, with 10 bases separating them. The CDR3 loop spans 15 amino acids. The V gene's germline CDR1 is LGHNT and CDR2 FRNRAP. CDR3 residues: CASGLARGLNQPQHF. CDR3 DNA: TGTGCTAGTGGTTTGGCCAGGGGCCTCAATCAGCCCCAGCATTTT.

The chain employs TRBV6-1 and TRBJ1-5; the D gene is possibly TRBD1 (6 bases). Germline assignment: CDR1 MNHNS and CDR2 SASEGT. With 4 bases removed from V and 4 bases from J, the gap between germline ends came to 14 bases. This CDR3 is built from 15 residues. The CDR3 DNA is TGTGCCAGCAGTGCCCCCAGGGGAGGGAATCAGCCCCAGCATTTT. Residues: CASSAPRGGNQPQHF.

The chain has TRBV18 and TRBJ1-2; maybe TRBD1 (6 bases). This CDR3 has 14 residues. Germline CDR1 KGHSH, CDR2 LQKENI. Trimming took 3 bases from V and 3 from J, leaving 11 bases between them. The CDR3 loop reads CASSPYRVDYGYTF. CDR3 nucleotides: TGTGCCAGCTCACCGTACAGGGTGGACTATGGCTACACCTTC.

The V gene is TRBV4-1, the J gene TRBJ1-5, with D tentatively TRBD1 (5 bases). Germline V gene lookup returns CDR1 MGHRA and CDR2 YSYEKL. V lost 1 base and J 6 bases, leaving 13 bases between the germline ends. The CDR3 runs to 15 residues. CDR3 region: CASSQAQGYAQPQHF. The CDR3 DNA reads as TGCGCCAGCAGCCAAGCCCAGGGTTACGCTCAGCCCCAGCATTTT.

This chain connects TRBV6-6 to TRBJ2-7, with D maybe TRBD1 (5 bases). The CDR3 is made up of 15 amino acids. Trimming took off 6 bases at V and 2 bases at J, with 17 bases between the two ends. Germline CDR1 is MNHNY and CDR2 is SVGAGI (reference sequence). The CDR3 protein is CASRPPQVPAYEQYF. The DNA of the CDR3 is TGTGCCAGCAGACCCCCACAGGTACCCGCCTACGAGCAGTACTTC.

The V call is TRBV2, the J call TRBJ1-5; no clear D. This CDR3 spans 13 amino acids. Trimming stripped 11 bases from V and 0 bases from J, with 11 bases between. Germline V gene data show CDR1 as SNHLY and CDR2 as FYNNEI. The CDR3 is CASQDNSNQPQHF. The CDR3 nucleotides read TGTGCCTCCCAGGATAATAGCAATCAGCCCCAGCATTTT.

The chain joins TRBV28 to TRBJ1-4; TRBD1 might be the D (5 bases). Germline V gives CDR1 MDHEN, CDR2 SYDVKM. The CDR3 has 14 amino acids. V dropped 5 bases and J dropped 0 bases, with 7 bases sitting between them. The CDR3 nucleotides read TGTGCCAGCAGTGCCAGGGCAACTAATGAAAAACTGTTTTTT. This encodes CASSARATNEKLFF.

The rearrangement uses TRBV5-1 and TRBJ2-7; the D is unclear. Trimming removed 0 bases from V and 5 bases from J, with 9 bases in between. The CDR3 sequence is 13 residues long. Germline values: CDR1 SGHRS, CDR2 YFSETQ. This CDR3 is CASSLVPSNEQYF. CDR3 bases: TGCGCCAGCAGCTTGGTACCTAGTAACGAGCAGTACTTC. Complete variable domain (other parts from reference TRBV5-1 and TRBJ2-7): KAGVTQTPRYLIKTRGQQVTLSCSPISGHRSVSWYQQTPGQGLQFLFEYFSETQRNKGNFPGRFSGRQFSNSRSEMNVSTLELGDSALYLCASSLVPSNEQYFGPGTRLTVT.

V and J are TRBV19 and TRBJ2-1; the match to TRBD2 covers 13 bases. V was pared by 4 bases and J by 8 bases, with 14 bases of the junction left unmatched. This CDR3 is 18 amino acids long. Germline CDR1 LNHDA, CDR2 SQIVND (reference sequence). Written as DNA, the CDR3 is TGTGCCAGTAGTACCGGACTAGCGGGAGATCTCTTTGAGGATGAGCAGTTCTTC. Encoded protein: CASSTGLAGDLFEDEQFF.

This chain joins TRBV14 and TRBJ1-1; D is unresolved. V was clipped by 4 bases and J by 10 bases, with 19 bases between them. Germline assignment: CDR1 SGHDN and CDR2 FVKESK. The length of the CDR3 is 14 residues. The CDR3 DNA reads TGTGCCAGCAGCCGAAGTTCAACAGCCTTTAGAGCTTTCTTT. It specifies CASSRSSTAFRAFF.

The J gene is TRBJ1-1, the V gene TRBV19; 9 bases agree with TRBD1. The CDR3 has 16 amino acids. V trimming: 5 bases; J trimming: 3 bases; junction bases outside the gene matches: 10. Germline assignment: CDR1 LNHDA and CDR2 SQIVND (reference sequence). For the CDR3, the DNA is TGTGCCAGTAGTGAATACAGGGGGCAGGGGGACACTGAAGCTTTCTTT. Its protein is CASSEYRGQGDTEAFF.

CDR3 bases: TGTGCCAGCAGCTCCCCAGGACACAACACCGGGGAGCTGTTTTTT. This encodes CASSSPGHNTGELFF. This chain uses TRBV7-3 with TRBJ2-2; a possible D gene is TRBD1 (5 bases). V lost 4 bases to trimming and J lost 2 bases, with 11 bases between them. The CDR3 has 15 residues. Germline CDR1 reads SGHTA; CDR2 reads FQGTGA.

The rearrangement links TRBV6-1 to TRBJ2-7; TRBD1 might be the D (6 bases). In germline, CDR1 is MNHNS, CDR2 SASEGT. V lost 4 bases and J lost 0, with 22 bases in between. The length of the CDR3 is 18 residues. DNA for the CDR3: TGTGCCAGCAGTGCGGAAGGACAGCTTATCTTTATCTCCTACGAGCAGTACTTC. Amino acids: CASSAEGQLIFISYEQYF.

V is TRBV19 and J is TRBJ2-1; 10 bases are a match to TRBD2. This CDR3 is built from 16 residues. V lost 7 bases and J lost 6; bases outside the gene matches: 12. The germline V gene encodes CDR1 LNHDA and CDR2 SQIVND (reference sequence). The CDR3 DNA is TGTGCCAGTACCAGGCTAGCGGGAGAGGTGGGCAATGAGCAGTTCTTC. Its protein is CASTRLAGEVGNEQFF.